Following are 14 T cell receptor beta chains from one sample sequenced in a study of molecular identifiers for immune sequencing clone quantification. TCRdb used MiXCR to reprocess the PCR reads, holding one entry per CDR3 protein. The table shows more than 35,000 distinct CDR3 sequences, with about a fifth occurring only once. The material sequenced was naive CD8+ T cells from blood, with Jurkat cell RNA spiked in. Subset defined: FACS-sorted CD8+CD4-CCR7+CD45RA+ naive T cells. These receptors all stem from a human donor in good health. Some libraries in this study had Jurkat cell RNA spiked in.

A remark on this clonotype: Since a much larger clone is just one base distant, this may be a read error. V is TRBV20-1 and J is TRBJ2-7, with TRBD2 as a possible D gene (6 bases). The CDR3 runs 14 residues. Germline V gives CDR1 DFQATT, CDR2 SNEGSKA (reference sequence). CDR3 protein: CSARVRDSPYGQYF. In DNA, the CDR3 is TGCAGTGCTAGAGTTCGGGACTCGCCATACGGGCAGTACTTC.

As to this clonotype: A much larger clone is a single base away; this may be a read error. The chain is built from TRBV20-1 and TRBJ2-2; TRBD1 matches 8 bases. The CDR3 has 14 residues. Unmatched junction bases numbered 5, after V lost 5 bases and J lost 3 bases. Germline loops: CDR1 DFQATT, CDR2 SNEGSKA (reference sequence). As DNA, the CDR3 is TGCAGTGCTGAGGACAGGGAGGACACCGGGGAGCTGTTTTTT. Protein sequence: CSAEDREDTGELFF.

This clonotype showed up many times. The chain combines TRBV7-9 with TRBJ2-7; D gene unclear. The CDR3 contains 12 residues. V shed 6 bases and J shed 5 bases, with 11 bases lying between them. Germline CDR1 is SEHNR and CDR2 is FQNEAQ (reference sequence). CDR3 loop: CASRKQSNEQYF. Here the CDR3 DNA reads TGTGCCAGCAGAAAACAGTCCAACGAGCAGTACTTC.

Turning to this clonotype: Given a much more abundant clone one base away, this may be a read error. The rearrangement uses TRBV28 and TRBJ2-7; 7 nucleotides line up with TRBD1. This CDR3 spans 16 amino acids. After removal of 4 bases from V and 2 bases from J, the junction contained 11 bases not matched to a gene. CDR1 is MDHEN, CDR2 SYDVKM, per germline. The CDR3 is CASSSQQGISPYEQYF. The CDR3, as DNA: TGTGCCAGCAGTTCCCAACAGGGGATATCCCCCTACGAGCAGTACTTC.

This clonotype was seen only a few times. This chain uses TRBV7-9 with TRBJ2-1; D unclear. This CDR3 spans 14 amino acids. Germline CDR1 SEHNR, CDR2 FQNEAQ (reference sequence). V lost 1 base and J lost 1, with 5 bases in between. CDR3 residues: CASSLVDSYNEQFF. CDR3 sequence (DNA): TGTGCCAGCAGCTTAGTGGATTCCTACAATGAGCAGTTCTTC. The variable domain in full, with the rest retrieved from reference TRBV7-9 and TRBJ2-1, is DTGVSQNPRHKITKRGQNVTFRCDPISEHNRLYWYRQTLGQGPEFLTYFQNEAQLEKSRLLSDRFSAERPKGSFSTLEIQRTEQGDSAMYLCASSLVDSYNEQFFGPGTRLTVL.

This clonotype was seen many times. This chain connects TRBV28 to TRBJ2-7; D is possibly TRBD1 (6 bases). V lost 6 bases and J 0 bases, leaving 12 bases between the germline ends. The germline V gene has CDR1 MDHEN and CDR2 SYDVKM. The CDR3 is 14 residues long. As DNA, the CDR3 is TGTGCCAGCAGCGTAGGACAGTACTCCTACGAGCAGTACTTC. This codes for CASSVGQYSYEQYF.

At least ten counts were recorded for this clonotype. This chain joins TRBV27 and TRBJ2-4; either TRBD1 or TRBD2 may supply D (6 bases each). This CDR3 comprises 15 residues. CDR1 is MNHEY and CDR2 is SMNVEV in the germline V gene (reference sequence). V lost 3 bases to trimming and J lost 2 bases, with 11 bases between them. CDR3 coding DNA: TGTGCCAGCAGTTTGGGGGGCCGGTCCAAAAACATTCAGTACTTC. Amino acid sequence: CASSLGGRSKNIQYF.

This clonotype occurred many times. V gene TRBV4-3 combines with J gene TRBJ2-7, with D perhaps TRBD2 (5 bases). Germline V CDR1 and CDR2: LGHNA, YSLEER. The CDR3 contains 16 residues. Trimming took off 0 bases at V and 3 bases at J, with 15 bases between the two ends. The CDR3 sequence: CASSQDRSGVGYEQYF. DNA for the CDR3: TGCGCCAGCAGCCAAGATCGGTCCGGGGTCGGCTACGAGCAGTACTTC.

This clonotype ranks as medium-sized. The chain links TRBV4-3 to TRBJ2-7; 9 bases map to TRBD1. The germline V gene encodes CDR1 LGHNA and CDR2 YSLEER. This CDR3 spans 13 amino acids. V lost 4 bases, J lost 6 bases, and 4 bases stayed unmatched. The CDR3, as DNA: TGCGCCAGCAGCCCGGGACAGGGCGGCGAGCAGTACTTC. Translation: CASSPGQGGEQYF.

The sample holds many counts of this clonotype. The rearrangement joins TRBV20-1 to TRBJ2-3; 7 bases fit TRBD1. J lost 3 bases, V lost 6 bases, and 9 bases had no gene match. The CDR3 runs to 14 residues. Germline-derived CDR1 and CDR2 are DFQATT and SNEGSKA (reference sequence). CDR3 protein: CSARDREVTDTQYF. The CDR3 DNA follows: TGCAGTGCCCGAGACAGGGAAGTTACAGATACGCAGTATTTT.

Concerning this clonotype: A much larger clone sits a single nucleotide away, making a read error possible. The CDR3 nucleotides are TGTGACAGCAGCCCGGACAGCTACGAGCAGTACTTC. Its translation is CDSSPDSYEQYF. The chain carries TRBV7-9 and TRBJ2-7; a weak D match, TRBD1 (6 bases). This CDR3 has 12 residues. Germline V gene data show CDR1 as SEHNR and CDR2 as FQNEAQ (reference sequence).

Ten or more counts support this clonotype. The V gene is TRBV4-1, the J gene TRBJ1-1; TRBD1 aligns across 7 bases. Losses at the gene ends were 1 base for V and 5 bases for J; bases not matched to a gene: 13. The germline V gene encodes CDR1 MGHRA and CDR2 YSYEKL. The CDR3 spans 17 residues. In DNA form, the CDR3 reads TGCGCCAGCAGCCAAGTCTGGCCGGGACAGATTAGAACTGAAGCTTTCTTT. Translation: CASSQVWPGQIRTEAFF.

Notes on this clonotype: The junction differs from germline at one of its ends, possibly a read error. The rearrangement links TRBV7-8 to TRBJ2-1, with D possibly being TRBD1 (7 bases). CDR3 size: 14 residues. The germline gives CDR1 SGHVS, CDR2 FQNEAQ. CDR3 DNA: TGTGCCAGCGGCTTAGCGGCAGGGGGGAATGAGCAGTTCTTC. This codes for CASGLAAGGNEQFF.

This clonotype was seen at least ten times. The chain couples TRBV4-3 to TRBJ2-7, with 9 positions matching TRBD2. This CDR3 contains 15 residues. Germline V lookup: CDR1 LGHNA, CDR2 YSLEER. Trimming removed 1 base from V and 4 bases from J; junction bases left unmatched: 5. The CDR3 sequence: CASSQGFSGSYEQYF. The CDR3 DNA follows: TGCGCCAGCAGCCAAGGGTTTAGCGGGAGTTACGAGCAGTACTTC.